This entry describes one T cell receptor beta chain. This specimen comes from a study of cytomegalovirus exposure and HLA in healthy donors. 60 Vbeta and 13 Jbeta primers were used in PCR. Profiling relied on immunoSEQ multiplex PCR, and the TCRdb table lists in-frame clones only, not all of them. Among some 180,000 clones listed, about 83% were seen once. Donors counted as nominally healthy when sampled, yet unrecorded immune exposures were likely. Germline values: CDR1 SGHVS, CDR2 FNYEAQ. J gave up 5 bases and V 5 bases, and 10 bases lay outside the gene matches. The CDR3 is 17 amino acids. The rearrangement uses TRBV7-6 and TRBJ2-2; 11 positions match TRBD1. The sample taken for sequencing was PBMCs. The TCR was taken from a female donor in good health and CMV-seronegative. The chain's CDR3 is CASSTGQGARGTGELFF. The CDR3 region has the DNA TGTGCCAGCAGCACCGGACAGGGGGCGCGCGGGACCGGGGAGCTGTTTTTT. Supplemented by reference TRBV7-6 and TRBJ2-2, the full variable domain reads GAGVSQSPRYKVTKRGQDVALRCDPISGHVSLYWYRQALGQGPEFLTYFNYEAQQDKSGLPNDRFSAERPEGSISTLTIQRTEQRDSAMYRCASSTGQGARGTGELFFGEGSRLTVL.